This T cell receptor beta chain was sequenced in a study of CD4 T cells in relation to SARS-CoV-2 and coronaviruses. Study details: PBMCs were cultured with antigen for roughly nine days before TCR beta sequencing. Crossreactive spike epitopes shared across donors were mapped to their HLA restriction.

As concerns this clone: Its antigen is as yet unknown.

Clones were sequenced by immunoSEQ multiplex PCR, and TCRdb holds only the in-frame ones, with some missing. The data hold some 40,000 clones, with more than 60% observed a single time. Trimming removed 2 bases from V and 5 bases from J; junction bases left unmatched: 0. CDR1 and CDR2 from the germline V gene are MDHEN and SYDVKM. The CDR3 is 12 residues long. Sequenced input: memory CD4+ T cells from PBMCs, cultured in vitro. V usage is TRBV28 and J usage is TRBJ2-7; TRBD2 agrees at 7 bases. This clonotype originated in an adult with COVID-19. The CDR3 nucleotides read TGTGCCAGCAGTTTAGGGGGGGACGAGCAGTACTTC. It is translated as CASSLGGDEQYF.